The rows below give T cell receptor beta chains drawn from one sample of a study of cytomegalovirus exposure and HLA in healthy donors. Clones were read by immunoSEQ multiplex PCR, and TCRdb kept only the in-frame ones, dropping some. The repertoire holds about 140,000 clones, with roughly 80% as singletons. Sequenced material: PBMCs. These receptors were obtained from a man between 18 and 29 years old in good health and CMV-seronegative. The CDR3 runs from the conserved cysteine through the conserved F or W. A D gene is named only where the DNA matches it firmly. Some rows have no size entry. The others give once, few or many, or a class for an expanded clone.

J,size,D,V,DNA,CDR3
TRBJ2-3,once,TRBD2,TRBV19,TGTGCCAGTAGTATAGGGGCTAGCGGGGGGCGCACAGATACGCAGTATTTT,CASSIGASGGRTDTQYF
TRBJ2-2,once,TRBD1,TRBV6-1,TGTGCCAGCAGACTGACAGGGCACACCGGGGAGCTGTTTTTT,CASRLTGHTGELFF
TRBJ2-5,.,TRBD2,TRBV4-2,TGTGCCAGCAGCCAAGGGCCGGGAGGGACCCCGTACCAAGAGACCCAGTACTTC,CASSQGPGGTPYQETQYF
TRBJ2-7,.,.,TRBV7-9,TGTTCCAGCAGCTTAAGCCACTGGGAGCAGTACTTC,CSSSLSHWEQYF
TRBJ1-1,few,TRBD1,TRBV5-5,TGTGCCAGCAGCTTGTCCGGGACAGTTTTCTTT,CASSLSGTVFF
TRBJ2-7,.,TRBD1,TRBV5-6,TGTGCCAGCAGCTCGCGACAGGGAGTCCACGAGCAGTACTTC,CASSSRQGVHEQYF
TRBJ2-3,once,TRBD2,TRBV7-9,TGTGCCAGCAGCTTCATAGGCTCCGGACTAGCGGACACAGATACGCAGTATTTT,CASSFIGSGLADTDTQYF
TRBJ1-6,.,TRBD1,TRBV19,TGTGCCAGCCGGGACAGGGCTAATTCACCCCTCCACTTT,CASRDRANSPLHF
TRBJ1-5,.,.,TRBV11-3,TGTGCCAGCAGCTTAGGAGGGTTTCTCAATCAGCCCCAGCATTTT,CASSLGGFLNQPQHF
TRBJ1-4,.,.,TRBV19,TGTGCCAGTAGTATCCAGGCTAGGGGCCTGAGGGAAAAACTGTTTTTT,CASSIQARGLREKLFF
TRBJ1-2,.,.,TRBV5-1,TGCGCCAGCAGCTTGGGGCCCCAGGGTTTCGGGAACTATGGCTACACCTTC,CASSLGPQGFGNYGYTF
TRBJ2-3,once,TRBD1,TRBV28,TGTGCCAGCAGGGACAGGGGGACAGATACGCAGTATTTT,CASRDRGTDTQYF
TRBJ1-5,.,.,TRBV6-1,TGTGCCAGCAGTTTTGCAGGACACAATCAGCCCCAGCATTTT,CASSFAGHNQPQHF
TRBJ2-2,.,.,TRBV30,TGTGCCTGGAGTGTACAAGCGGCGAACACCGGGGAGCTGTTTTTT,CAWSVQAANTGELFF
TRBJ2-7,.,TRBD1,TRBV6-1,TGTGCCAGCAGACCCGGGACAGGGTCCTCCGAGCAGTACTTC,CASRPGTGSSEQYF
TRBJ1-1,.,.,TRBV6-1,TGTGCCAGCACCAGGACAACGCTGAACACTGAAGCTTTCTTT,CASTRTTLNTEAFF
TRBJ1-4,.,.,TRBV9,TGTGCCAGCAGCGTAGGTCCCCAGGGGGAAAAACTGTTTTTT,CASSVGPQGEKLFF
TRBJ2-3,.,TRBD1,TRBV6-4,TGTGCCAGCAGTGACTCCTCAGGGGGCATAACAGATACGCAGTATTTT,CASSDSSGGITDTQYF
TRBJ2-1,.,TRBD1,TRBV5-1,TGCGCCAGCAGCTTGTCAAGGGGTGCCGTCTCCAGGGACAGCTCCTACAATGAGCAGTTCTTC,CASSLSRGAVSRDSSYNEQFF
TRBJ1-1,.,.,TRBV20-1,TGCAGTGCTAGATGGGGGCCTGAAGCTTTCTTT,CSARWGPEAFF
TRBJ1-1,.,.,TRBV19,TGTGCCAGTAGTTTTCTGCAGGGACAAACTGAAGCTTTCTTT,CASSFLQGQTEAFF
TRBJ2-2,.,.,TRBV30,TGTGCCTGGAGTAACTCCGGGGTGGGGGGGGAGCTGTTTTTT,CAWSNSGVGGELFF
TRBJ1-5,.,TRBD1,TRBV4-3,TGCGCCAGCAGCCAAGATACAGGGGCTCTTCAGCCCCAGCATTTT,CASSQDTGALQPQHF
TRBJ2-1,once,.,TRBV7-9,TGTGCCAGCAGCTTTTGGCGAGGAGCGCTTATGGATGAGCAGTTCTTC,CASSFWRGALMDEQFF
TRBJ1-5,.,TRBD1,TRBV19,TGTGCCAGTAGCGCGGACAGGGGCCCACATCAGCCCCAGCATTTT,CASSADRGPHQPQHF
TRBJ2-2,once,TRBD1,TRBV29-1,TGCAGCGTTGACAGGGGGCGCGGCACCGGGGAGCTGTTTTTT,CSVDRGRGTGELFF
TRBJ1-5,few,TRBD1,TRBV28,TGTGCCAGCAGTTTAGTTGAGGCAGGGGGGAGCAATCAGCCCCAGCATTTT,CASSLVEAGGSNQPQHF
TRBJ1-1,few,.,TRBV5-1,TGCGCCAGCAGCTTGCATACCTTTGCGGACACTGAAGCTTTCTTT,CASSLHTFADTEAFF
TRBJ2-2,.,.,TRBV11-2,TGTGCCAGCAGCCTAAACCGACTCAGGGATGGGGAGCTGTTTTTT,CASSLNRLRDGELFF
TRBJ2-7,.,TRBD1,TRBV6-1,TGTGCCAGCAGCCGAAGGGACAGCTACGAGCAGTACTTC,CASSRRDSYEQYF
TRBJ2-5,.,.,TRBV10-2,TGCGCCAGCAGTGAAGGAGATGAGACCCAGTACTTC,CASSEGDETQYF
TRBJ1-2,.,.,TRBV29-1,TGCAGCGACTCCAGACCGGGAGGGTATGGCTACACCTTC,CSDSRPGGYGYTF
TRBJ1-5,few,.,TRBV5-4,TGTGCCAGCAGCTTGGTTGGGGAGGGGAGCAATCAGCCCCAGCATTTT,CASSLVGEGSNQPQHF
TRBJ2-1,once,TRBD1,TRBV7-3,TGTGCCAGCAGCCAAGGGGGCTTTGCCTACAATGAGCAGTTCTTC,CASSQGGFAYNEQFF
TRBJ2-6,.,.,TRBV18,TGTGCCAGCTCACCACCGGTAAGGGGCAGCCTCTCCTCTGGGGCCAACGTCCTGACTTTC,CASSPPVRGSLSSGANVLTF